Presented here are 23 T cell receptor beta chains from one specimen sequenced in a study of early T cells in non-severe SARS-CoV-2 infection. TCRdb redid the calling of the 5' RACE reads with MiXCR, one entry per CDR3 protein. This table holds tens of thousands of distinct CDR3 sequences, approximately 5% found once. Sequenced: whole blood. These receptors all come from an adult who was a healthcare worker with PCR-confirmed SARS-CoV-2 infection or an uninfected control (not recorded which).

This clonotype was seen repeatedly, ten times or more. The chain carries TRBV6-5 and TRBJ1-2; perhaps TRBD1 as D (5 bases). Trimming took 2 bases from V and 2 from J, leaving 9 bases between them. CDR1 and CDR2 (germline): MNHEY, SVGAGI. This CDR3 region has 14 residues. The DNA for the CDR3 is TGTGCCAGCAGTTACCTAGGGGAAAACTATGGCTACACCTTC. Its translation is CASSYLGENYGYTF.

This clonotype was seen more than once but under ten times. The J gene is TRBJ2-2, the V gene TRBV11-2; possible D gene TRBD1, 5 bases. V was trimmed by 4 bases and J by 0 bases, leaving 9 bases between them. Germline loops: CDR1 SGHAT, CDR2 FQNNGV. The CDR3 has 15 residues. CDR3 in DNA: TGTGCCAGCAGCTCGGACAATACGAACACCGGGGAGCTGTTTTTT. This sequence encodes CASSSDNTNTGELFF. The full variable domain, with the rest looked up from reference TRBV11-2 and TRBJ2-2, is EAGVAQSPRYKIIEKRQSVAFWCNPISGHATLYWYQQILGQGPKLLIQFQNNGVVDDSQLPKDRFSAERLKGVDSTLKIQPAKLEDSAVYLCASSSDNTNTGELFFGEGSRLTVL.

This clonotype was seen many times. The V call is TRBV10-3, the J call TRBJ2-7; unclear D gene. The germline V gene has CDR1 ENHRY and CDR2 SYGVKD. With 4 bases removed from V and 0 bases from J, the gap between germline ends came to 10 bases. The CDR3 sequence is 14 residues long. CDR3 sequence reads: CAISADLRSYEQYF. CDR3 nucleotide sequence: TGTGCCATCAGTGCGGACCTACGCTCCTACGAGCAGTACTTC.

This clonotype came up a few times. CDR3 nucleotide sequence: TGTGCCAGCAGCCCCCGACGGGAGGGGGGTAATGAAAAACTGTTTTTT. Residues: CASSPRREGGNEKLFF. The genes are TRBV12-3 or TRBV12-4 and TRBJ1-4, with a weak D call TRBD1 (6 bases). Trimming cost V 6 bases and J 4 bases, with 18 bases left between them. The CDR3 is made up of 16 amino acids.

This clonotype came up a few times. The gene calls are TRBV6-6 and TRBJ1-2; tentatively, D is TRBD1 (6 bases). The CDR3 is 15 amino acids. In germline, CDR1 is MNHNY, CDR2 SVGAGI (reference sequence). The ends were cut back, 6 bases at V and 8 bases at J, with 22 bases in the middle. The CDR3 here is CASSRQSGDPKGYTF. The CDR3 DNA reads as TGTGCCAGCAGCCGGCAATCAGGGGACCCTAAAGGCTACACCTTC.

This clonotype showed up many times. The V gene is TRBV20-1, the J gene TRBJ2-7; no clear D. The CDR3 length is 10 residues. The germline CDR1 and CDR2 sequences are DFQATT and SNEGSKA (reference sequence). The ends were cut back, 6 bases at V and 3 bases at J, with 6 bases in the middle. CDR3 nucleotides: TGCAGTGCCGGAATCTACGAGCAGTACTTC. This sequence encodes CSAGIYEQYF.

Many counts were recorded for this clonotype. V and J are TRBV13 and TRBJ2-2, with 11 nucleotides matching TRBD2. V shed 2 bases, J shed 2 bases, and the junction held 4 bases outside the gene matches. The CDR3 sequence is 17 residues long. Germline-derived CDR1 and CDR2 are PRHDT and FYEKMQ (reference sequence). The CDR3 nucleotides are TGTGCCAGCAGCTTACGACTAGCGGGGCCTAACACCGGGGAGCTGTTTTTT. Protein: CASSLRLAGPNTGELFF. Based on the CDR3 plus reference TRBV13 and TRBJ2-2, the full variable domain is AAGVIQSPRHLIKEKRETATLKCYPIPRHDTVYWYQQGPGQDPQFLISFYEKMQSDKGSIPDRFSAQQFSDYHSELNMSSLELGDSALYFCASSLRLAGPNTGELFFGEGSRLTVL.

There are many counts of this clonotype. Written as DNA, the CDR3 is TGTGCCAGCAGCCTCAATGAGCAGTTCTTC. Translation: CASSLNEQFF. The J gene is TRBJ2-1, the V gene TRBV11-2; D is uncertain. Germline assignment: CDR1 SGHAT and CDR2 FQNNGV. The CDR3 contains 10 residues. Trimming shortened V by 5 bases and J by 6 bases, and 2 bases separated the two germline ends.

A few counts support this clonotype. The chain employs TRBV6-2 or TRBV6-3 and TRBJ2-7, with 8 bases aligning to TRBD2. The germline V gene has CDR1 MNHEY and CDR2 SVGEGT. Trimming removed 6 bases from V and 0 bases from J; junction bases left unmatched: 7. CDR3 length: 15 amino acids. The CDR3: CASRTTGTSSYEQYF. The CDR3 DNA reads TGTGCCAGCAGAACCACCGGGACTAGCTCCTACGAGCAGTACTTC.

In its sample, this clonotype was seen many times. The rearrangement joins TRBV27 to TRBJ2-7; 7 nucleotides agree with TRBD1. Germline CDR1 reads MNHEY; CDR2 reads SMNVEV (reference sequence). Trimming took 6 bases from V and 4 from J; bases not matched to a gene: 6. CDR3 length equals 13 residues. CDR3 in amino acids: CASSPRGIYEQYF. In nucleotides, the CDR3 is TGTGCCAGCAGCCCCAGGGGGATTTACGAGCAGTACTTC.

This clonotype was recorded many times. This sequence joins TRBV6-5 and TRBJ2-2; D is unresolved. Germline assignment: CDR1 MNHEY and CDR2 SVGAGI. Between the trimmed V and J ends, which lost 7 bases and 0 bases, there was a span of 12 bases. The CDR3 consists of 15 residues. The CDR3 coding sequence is TGTGCCAGCAAACCCGGGCCCACGAACACCGGGGAGCTGTTTTTT. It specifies CASKPGPTNTGELFF.

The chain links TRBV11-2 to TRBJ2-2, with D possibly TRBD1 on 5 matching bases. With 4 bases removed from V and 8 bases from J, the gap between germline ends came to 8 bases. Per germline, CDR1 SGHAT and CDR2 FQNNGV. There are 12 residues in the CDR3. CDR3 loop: CASSSNRGELFF. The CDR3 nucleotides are TGTGCCAGCAGCTCTAACAGGGGGGAGCTGTTTTTT.

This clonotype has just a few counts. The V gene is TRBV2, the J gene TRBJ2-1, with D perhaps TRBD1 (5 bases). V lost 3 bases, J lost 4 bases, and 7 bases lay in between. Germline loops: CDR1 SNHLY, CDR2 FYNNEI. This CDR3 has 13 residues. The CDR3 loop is CASSETVYNEQFF. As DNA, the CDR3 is TGTGCCAGCAGTGAGACAGTTTACAATGAGCAGTTCTTC.

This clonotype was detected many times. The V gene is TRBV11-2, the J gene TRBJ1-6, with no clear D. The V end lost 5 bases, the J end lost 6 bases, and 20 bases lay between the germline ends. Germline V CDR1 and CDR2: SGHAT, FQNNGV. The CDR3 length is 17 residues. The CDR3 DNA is TGTGCCAGCAGCCCCGAGACACAAGAAATTCGTAATTCACCCCTCCACTTT. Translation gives CASSPETQEIRNSPLHF.

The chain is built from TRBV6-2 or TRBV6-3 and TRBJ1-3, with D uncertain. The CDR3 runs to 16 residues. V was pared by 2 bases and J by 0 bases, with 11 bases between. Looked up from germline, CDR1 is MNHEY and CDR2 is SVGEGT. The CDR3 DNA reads TGTGCCAGCAGTTACGGGCATCCAAGCTCTGGAAACACCATATATTTT. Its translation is CASSYGHPSSGNTIYF.

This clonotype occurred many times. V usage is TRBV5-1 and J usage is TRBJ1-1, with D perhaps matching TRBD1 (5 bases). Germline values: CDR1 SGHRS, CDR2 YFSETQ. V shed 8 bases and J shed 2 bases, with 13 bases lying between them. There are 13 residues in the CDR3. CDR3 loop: CASQGPDNTEAFF. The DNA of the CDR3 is TGCGCCAGTCAGGGTCCCGACAACACTGAAGCTTTCTTT.

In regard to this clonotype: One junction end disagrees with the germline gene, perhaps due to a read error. CDR3 DNA: TGCGCCAGCAGCTTCCGGACAGGAGGATCCTCCGAGCAGTACTTC. This sequence encodes CASSFRTGGSSEQYF. The chain joins TRBV5-1 to TRBJ2-7; TRBD1 matches at 7 bases. The CDR3 loop spans 15 amino acids. Germline V CDR1 and CDR2: SGHRS, YFSETQ. Filled out from reference TRBV5-1 and TRBJ2-7, the complete variable domain reads KAGVTQTPRYLIKTRGQQVTLSCSPISGHRSVSWYQQTPGQGLQFLFEYFSETQRNKGNFPGRFSGRQFSNSRSEMNVSTLELGDSALYLCASSFRTGGSSEQYFGPGTRLTVT.

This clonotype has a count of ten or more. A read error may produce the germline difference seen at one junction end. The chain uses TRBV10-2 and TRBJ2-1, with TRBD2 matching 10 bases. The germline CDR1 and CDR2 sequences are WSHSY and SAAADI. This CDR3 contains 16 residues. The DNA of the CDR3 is TGCGCCAGCAGCAGCCCTAGCGGGGGTTCCTATAATGAGCAGTTCTTC. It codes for CASSSPSGGSYNEQFF.

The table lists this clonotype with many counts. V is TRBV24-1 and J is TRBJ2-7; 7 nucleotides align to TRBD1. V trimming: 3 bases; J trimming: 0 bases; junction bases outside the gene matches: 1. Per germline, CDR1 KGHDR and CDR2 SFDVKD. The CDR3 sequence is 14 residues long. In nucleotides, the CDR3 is TGTGCCACCAGTGATCGGGACAGCTCCTACGAGCAGTACTTC. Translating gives CATSDRDSSYEQYF.

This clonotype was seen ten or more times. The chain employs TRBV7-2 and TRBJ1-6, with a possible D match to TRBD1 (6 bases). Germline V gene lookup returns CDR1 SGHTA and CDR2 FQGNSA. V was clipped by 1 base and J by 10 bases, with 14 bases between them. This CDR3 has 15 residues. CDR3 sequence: CASSLETGPQSPLHF. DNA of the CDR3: TGTGCCAGCAGCTTAGAGACAGGCCCTCAATCACCCCTCCACTTT. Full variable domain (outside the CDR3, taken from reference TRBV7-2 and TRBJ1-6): GAGVSQSPSNKVTEKGKDVELRCDPISGHTALYWYRQSLGQGLEFLIYFQGNSAPDKSGLPSDRFSAERTGGSVSTLTIQRTQQEDSAVYLCASSLETGPQSPLHFGNGTRLTVT.

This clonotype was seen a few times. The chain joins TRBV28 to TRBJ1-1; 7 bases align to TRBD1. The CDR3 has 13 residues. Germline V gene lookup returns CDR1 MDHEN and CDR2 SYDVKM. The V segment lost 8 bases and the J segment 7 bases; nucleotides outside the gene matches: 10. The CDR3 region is CASRGTVGREAFF. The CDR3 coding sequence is TGTGCCAGCCGTGGGACAGTTGGCCGTGAAGCTTTCTTT.

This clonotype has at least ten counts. Here the CDR3 reads CASSPKQLNYGYTF. The CDR3 DNA sequence: TGTGCCAGCAGTCCCAAACAACTTAACTATGGCTACACCTTC. The chain recombines TRBV6-5 with TRBJ1-2; D uncertain. The germline V gene has CDR1 MNHEY and CDR2 SVGAGI. This CDR3 has 14 residues. Trimming shortened V by 5 bases and J by 1 base, and 11 bases separated the two germline ends.

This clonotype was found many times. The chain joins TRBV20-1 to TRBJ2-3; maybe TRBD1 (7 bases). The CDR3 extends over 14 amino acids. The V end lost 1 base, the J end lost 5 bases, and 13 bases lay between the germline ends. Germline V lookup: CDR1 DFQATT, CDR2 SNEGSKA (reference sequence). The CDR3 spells CSARAGGLGDTQYF. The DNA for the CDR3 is TGCAGTGCTAGAGCAGGGGGGCTAGGAGATACGCAGTATTTT.